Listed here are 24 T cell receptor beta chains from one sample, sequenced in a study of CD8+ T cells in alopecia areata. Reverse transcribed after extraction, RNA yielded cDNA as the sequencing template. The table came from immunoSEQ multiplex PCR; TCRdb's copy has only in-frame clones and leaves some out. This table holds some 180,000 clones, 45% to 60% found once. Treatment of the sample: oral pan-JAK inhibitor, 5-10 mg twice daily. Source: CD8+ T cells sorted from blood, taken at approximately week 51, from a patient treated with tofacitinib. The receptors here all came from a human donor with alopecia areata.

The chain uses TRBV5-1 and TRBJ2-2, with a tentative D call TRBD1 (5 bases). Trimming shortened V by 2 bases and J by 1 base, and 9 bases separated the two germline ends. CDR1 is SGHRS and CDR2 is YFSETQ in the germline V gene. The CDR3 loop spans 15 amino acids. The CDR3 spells CASSFRGKNTGELFF. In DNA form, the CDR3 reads TGCGCCAGCAGCTTTAGGGGAAAGAACACCGGGGAGCTGTTTTTT.

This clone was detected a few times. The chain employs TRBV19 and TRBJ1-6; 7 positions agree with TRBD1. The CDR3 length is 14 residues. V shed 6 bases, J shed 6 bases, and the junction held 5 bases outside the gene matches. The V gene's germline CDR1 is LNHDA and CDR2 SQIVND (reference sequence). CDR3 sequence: CASREGQSNSPLHF. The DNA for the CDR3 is TGTGCCAGTAGAGAGGGACAGTCTAATTCACCCCTCCACTTT.

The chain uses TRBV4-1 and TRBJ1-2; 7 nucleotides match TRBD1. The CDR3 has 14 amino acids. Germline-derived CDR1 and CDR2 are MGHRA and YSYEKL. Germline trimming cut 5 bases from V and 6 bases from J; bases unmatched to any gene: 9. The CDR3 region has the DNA TGCGCCAGCAGCGAAAGGACAGGAGGGAATGGCTACACCTTC. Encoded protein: CASSERTGGNGYTF.

The chain's CDR3 is CASSSDRGRYEQYF. CDR3 DNA: TGCGCCAGCAGCTCTGACAGGGGGCGGTACGAGCAGTACTTC. The J gene is TRBJ2-7, the V gene TRBV5-1; 10 nucleotides match TRBD1. V shed 3 bases and J 4 bases; nucleotides not matched to a gene: 4. The V gene's germline CDR1 is SGHRS and CDR2 YFSETQ. This CDR3 contains 14 residues.

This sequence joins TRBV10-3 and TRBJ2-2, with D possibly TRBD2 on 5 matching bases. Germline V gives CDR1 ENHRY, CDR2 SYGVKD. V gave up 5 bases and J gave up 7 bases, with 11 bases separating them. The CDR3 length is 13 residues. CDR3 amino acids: CAISPGGGGELFF. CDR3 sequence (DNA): TGTGCCATCAGTCCGGGCGGAGGCGGGGAGCTGTTTTTT.

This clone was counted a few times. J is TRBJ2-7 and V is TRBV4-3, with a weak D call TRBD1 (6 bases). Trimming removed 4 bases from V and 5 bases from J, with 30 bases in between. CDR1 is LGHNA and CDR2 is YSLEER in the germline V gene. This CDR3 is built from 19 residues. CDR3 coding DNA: TGCGCCAGCAGCCCAGCCCCAGCAGGGGTTAGTGGGTTAGTTCACGAGCAGTACTTC. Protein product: CASSPAPAGVSGLVHEQYF.

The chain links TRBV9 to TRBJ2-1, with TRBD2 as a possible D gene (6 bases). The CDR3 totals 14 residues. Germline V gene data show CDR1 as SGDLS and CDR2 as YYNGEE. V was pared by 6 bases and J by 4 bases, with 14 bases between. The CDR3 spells CASNSGLTYNEQFF. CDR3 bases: TGTGCCAGCAACTCGGGACTCACATACAATGAGCAGTTCTTC. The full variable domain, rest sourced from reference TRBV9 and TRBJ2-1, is DSGVTQTPKHLITATGQRVTLRCSPRSGDLSVYWYQQSLDQGLQFLIQYYNGEERAKGNILERFSAQQFPDLHSELNLSSLELGDSALYFCASNSGLTYNEQFFGPGTRLTVL.

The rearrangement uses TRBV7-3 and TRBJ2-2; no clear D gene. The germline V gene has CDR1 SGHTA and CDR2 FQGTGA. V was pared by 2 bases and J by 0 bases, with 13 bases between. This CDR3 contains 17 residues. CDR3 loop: CASSLLVSVPNTGELFF. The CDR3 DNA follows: TGTGCCAGCAGCTTACTAGTTTCGGTTCCGAACACCGGGGAGCTGTTTTTT. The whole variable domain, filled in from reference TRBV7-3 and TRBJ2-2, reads GAGVSQTPSNKVTEKGKYVELRCDPISGHTALYWYRQSLGQGPEFLIYFQGTGAADDSGLPNDRFFAVRPEGSVSTLKIQRTERGDSAVYLCASSLLVSVPNTGELFFGEGSRLTVL.

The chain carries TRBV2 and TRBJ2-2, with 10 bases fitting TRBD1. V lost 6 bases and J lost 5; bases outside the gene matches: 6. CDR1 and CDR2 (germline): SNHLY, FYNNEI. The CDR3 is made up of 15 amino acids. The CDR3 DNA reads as TGTGCCAGCAGGCCGACAGGGGGCTTTACCGGGGAGCTGTTTTTT. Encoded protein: CASRPTGGFTGELFF.

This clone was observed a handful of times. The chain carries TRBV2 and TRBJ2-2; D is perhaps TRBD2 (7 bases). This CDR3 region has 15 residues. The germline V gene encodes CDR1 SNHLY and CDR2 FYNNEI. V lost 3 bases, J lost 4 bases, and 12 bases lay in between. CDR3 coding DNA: TGTGCCAGCAGTGAGGGGGGGCTCGGCACCGGGGAGCTGTTTTTT. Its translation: CASSEGGLGTGELFF. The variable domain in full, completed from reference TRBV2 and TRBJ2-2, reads EPEVTQTPSHQVTQMGQEVILRCVPISNHLYFYWYRQILGQKVEFLVSFYNNEISEKSEIFDDQFSVERPDGSNFTLKIRSTKLEDSAMYFCASSEGGLGTGELFFGEGSRLTVL.

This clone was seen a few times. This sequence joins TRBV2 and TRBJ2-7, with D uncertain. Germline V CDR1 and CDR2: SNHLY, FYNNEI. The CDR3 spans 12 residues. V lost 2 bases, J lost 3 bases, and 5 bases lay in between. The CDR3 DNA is TGTGCCAGCAGTGAAATCGGCTACGAGCAGTACTTC. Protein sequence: CASSEIGYEQYF.

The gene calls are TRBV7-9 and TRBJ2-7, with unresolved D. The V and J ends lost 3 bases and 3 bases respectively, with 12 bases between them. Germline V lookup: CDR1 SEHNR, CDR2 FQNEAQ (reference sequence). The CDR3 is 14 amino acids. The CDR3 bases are TGTGCCAGCAGCTTCGAGATGAAAGGCTACGAGCAGTACTTC. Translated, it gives CASSFEMKGYEQYF.

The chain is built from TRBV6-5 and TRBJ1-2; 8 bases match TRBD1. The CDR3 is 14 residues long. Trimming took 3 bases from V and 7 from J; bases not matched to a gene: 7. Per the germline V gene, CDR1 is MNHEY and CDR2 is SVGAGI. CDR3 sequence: CASSYADRVGGYTF. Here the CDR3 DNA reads TGTGCCAGCAGTTATGCGGACAGGGTGGGTGGCTACACCTTC.

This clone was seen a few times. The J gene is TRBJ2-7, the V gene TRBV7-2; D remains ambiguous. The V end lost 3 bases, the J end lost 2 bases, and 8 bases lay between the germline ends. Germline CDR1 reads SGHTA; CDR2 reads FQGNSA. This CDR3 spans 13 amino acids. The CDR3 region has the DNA TGTGCCAGCAGCTTTGGTCCTACCTACGAGCAGTACTTC. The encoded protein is CASSFGPTYEQYF.

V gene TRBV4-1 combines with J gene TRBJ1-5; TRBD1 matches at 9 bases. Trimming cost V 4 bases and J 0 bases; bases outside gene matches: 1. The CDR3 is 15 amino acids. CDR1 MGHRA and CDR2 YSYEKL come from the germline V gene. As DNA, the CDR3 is TGCGCCAGCAGCCGGGACAGGGTTAGCAATCAGCCCCAGCATTTT. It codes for CASSRDRVSNQPQHF.

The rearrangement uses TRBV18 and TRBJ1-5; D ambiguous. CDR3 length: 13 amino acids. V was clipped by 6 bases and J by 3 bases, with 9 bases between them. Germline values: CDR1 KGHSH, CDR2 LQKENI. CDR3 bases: TGTGCCAGCTCCCGGTCCGCCAATCAGCCCCAGCATTTT. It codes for CASSRSANQPQHF.

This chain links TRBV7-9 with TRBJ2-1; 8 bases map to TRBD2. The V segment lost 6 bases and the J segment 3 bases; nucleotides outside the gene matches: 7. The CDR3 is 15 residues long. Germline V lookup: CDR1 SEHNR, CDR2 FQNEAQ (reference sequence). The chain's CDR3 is CASRLERGIYNEQFF. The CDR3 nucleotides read TGTGCCAGCAGGCTCGAGCGGGGGATCTACAATGAGCAGTTCTTC.

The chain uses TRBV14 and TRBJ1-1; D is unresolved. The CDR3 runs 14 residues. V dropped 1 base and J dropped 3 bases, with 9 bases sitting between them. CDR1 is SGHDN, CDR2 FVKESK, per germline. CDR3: CASSQAHRYTEAFF. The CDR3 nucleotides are TGTGCCAGCAGCCAAGCGCACAGATACACTGAAGCTTTCTTT.

In DNA, the CDR3 is TGTGCCAGCAGCTTAAAGTCAGGTGCTGTATACGAGCAGTACTTC. Its translation: CASSLKSGAVYEQYF. The chain joins TRBV5-5 to TRBJ2-7; the D is unclear. Germline V gene lookup returns CDR1 SGHKS and CDR2 YYEKEE (reference sequence). The CDR3 loop spans 15 amino acids. V lost 2 bases and J lost 4, with 16 bases in between. Filled out from reference TRBV5-5 and TRBJ2-7, the complete variable domain reads DAGVTQSPTHLIKTRGQQVTLRCSPISGHKSVSWYQQVLGQGPQFIFQYYEKEERGRGNFPDRFSARQFPNYSSELNVNALLLGDSALYLCASSLKSGAVYEQYFGPGTRLTVT.

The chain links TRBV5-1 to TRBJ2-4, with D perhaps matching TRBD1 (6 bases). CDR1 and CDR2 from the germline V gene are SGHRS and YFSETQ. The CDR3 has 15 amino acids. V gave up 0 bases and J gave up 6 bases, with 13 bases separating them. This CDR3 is CASSLAEGGANIQYF. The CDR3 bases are TGCGCCAGCAGCTTGGCGGAAGGGGGAGCAAACATTCAGTACTTC.

The CDR3 DNA sequence: TGCGCCAGCAGCCAAGACGGGACAGGGGACGGCTATGGCTACACCTTC. As protein: CASSQDGTGDGYGYTF. This chain connects TRBV4-3 to TRBJ1-2; 10 bases match TRBD1. The CDR3 sequence is 16 residues long. The V and J ends lost 0 bases and 4 bases, in that order; junction bases with no gene match: 5. CDR1 is LGHNA, CDR2 YSLEER, per germline.

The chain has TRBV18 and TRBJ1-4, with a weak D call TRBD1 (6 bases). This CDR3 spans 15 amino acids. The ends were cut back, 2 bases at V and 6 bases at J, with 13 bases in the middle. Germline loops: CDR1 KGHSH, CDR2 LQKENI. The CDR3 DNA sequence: TGTGCCAGCTCACCAGCAAACAGGGAACATGAAAAACTGTTTTTT. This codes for CASSPANREHEKLFF.

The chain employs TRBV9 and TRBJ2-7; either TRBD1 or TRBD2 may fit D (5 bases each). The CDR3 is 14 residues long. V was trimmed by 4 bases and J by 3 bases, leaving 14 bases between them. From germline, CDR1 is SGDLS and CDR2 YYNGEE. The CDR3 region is CASSPAGTLYEQYF. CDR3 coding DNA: TGTGCCAGCAGCCCTGCCGGGACCCTCTACGAGCAGTACTTC.

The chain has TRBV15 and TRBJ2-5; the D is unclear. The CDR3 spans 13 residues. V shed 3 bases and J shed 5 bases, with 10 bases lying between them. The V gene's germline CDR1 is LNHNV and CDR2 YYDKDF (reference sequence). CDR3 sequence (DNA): TGTGCCACCAGCAGGGGCCGTTGGGAGACCCAGTACTTC. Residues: CATSRGRWETQYF.